This entry lists 9 T cell receptor beta chains sequenced from one sample in a study of early T cells in non-severe SARS-CoV-2 infection. One entry per CDR3 protein, called by TCRdb with MiXCR from the 5' RACE reads. The repertoire holds about 73,000 distinct CDR3 sequences, with roughly 15% as singletons. Sequencing input: whole blood. The receptors were gathered from an adult who was a healthcare worker with PCR-confirmed SARS-CoV-2 infection or an uninfected control (not recorded which).

The CDR3 coding sequence is TGTGCCAGCAGCTTAGAGGTCGGAAGCCACTACGAGCAGTACTTC. Amino acid sequence: CASSLEVGSHYEQYF. The rearrangement uses TRBV7-3 and TRBJ2-7; D is unclear. Germline CDR1 reads SGHTA; CDR2 reads FQGTGA. Between the trimmed V and J ends, which lost 2 bases and 3 bases, there was a span of 14 bases. CDR3 length: 15 amino acids.

The chain combines TRBV4-3 with TRBJ2-1; 13 nucleotides agree with TRBD2. In germline, CDR1 is LGHNA, CDR2 YSLEER. The CDR3 runs to 17 residues. Trimming cost V 4 bases and J 13 bases; bases outside gene matches: 16. CDR3 in DNA: TGCGCCAGCAGCCCCTCGCCGGGACTAGCGGGACTCCTTGGACAGTTCTTC. Its translation is CASSPSPGLAGLLGQFF.

This clonotype came up a few times. Here the CDR3 DNA reads TGTGCCAGCAGCCTACAGGGTCCAGATACGCAGTATTTT. Translating gives CASSLQGPDTQYF. The V call is TRBV11-2, the J call TRBJ2-3; TRBD1 is a possible D gene (6 bases). The germline V gene encodes CDR1 SGHAT and CDR2 FQNNGV. There are 13 residues in the CDR3. Trimming removed 5 bases from V and 4 bases from J, with 10 bases in between.

This clonotype was seen many times. The chain uses TRBV18 and TRBJ1-2; 9 bases fit TRBD1. Germline trimming cut 3 bases from V and 6 bases from J; bases unmatched to any gene: 5. The length of the CDR3 is 14 residues. Germline V gene data show CDR1 as KGHSH and CDR2 as LQKENI. In DNA form, the CDR3 reads TGTGCCAGCTCACCCCGACAGGGGGTGGATGGCTACACCTTC. Its protein product is CASSPRQGVDGYTF.

This clonotype was counted only a few times. The rearrangement joins TRBV12-3 or TRBV12-4 to TRBJ1-2; D remains unclear. Trimming took 4 bases from V and 0 from J, leaving 6 bases between them. CDR3 length equals 13 residues. The CDR3 loop reads CASSYGPNYGYTF. CDR3 coding DNA: TGTGCCAGCAGTTATGGGCCTAACTATGGCTACACCTTC.

In this sample, this clonotype turned up a few times. The chain recombines TRBV5-4 with TRBJ2-1; D is possibly TRBD1 or TRBD2 (5 bases each). The germline V gene has CDR1 SGHNT and CDR2 YYREEE (reference sequence). The length of the CDR3 is 15 residues. The germline V and J ends were trimmed by 3 bases and 4 bases, with 14 bases remaining between them. The CDR3: CASSSPGPQYNEQFF. CDR3 nucleotides: TGTGCCAGCAGCTCGCCGGGGCCCCAATACAATGAGCAGTTCTTC.

This clonotype was seen many times. CDR3 sequence (DNA): TGTGCCACGGTGGACAGGGGGCTTCAGCCCCAGCATTTT. Translation gives CATVDRGLQPQHF. V and J are TRBV6-2 or TRBV6-3 and TRBJ1-5, with TRBD1 identical over 11 bases. The V gene's germline CDR1 is MNHEY and CDR2 SVGEGT. CDR3 length: 13 residues. V was pared by 10 bases and J by 6 bases, with 5 bases of the junction left unmatched.

This clonotype was detected a few times. This chain joins TRBV14 and TRBJ1-2, with unresolved D. Germline CDR1 and CDR2: SGHDN and FVKESK. Trimming cost V 4 bases and J 4 bases, with 25 bases left between them. The CDR3 length is 18 residues. The CDR3 loop reads CASSRDRDSHGDSYGYTF. DNA of the CDR3: TGTGCCAGCAGCCGAGACCGGGATTCACACGGGGATAGCTATGGCTACACCTTC.

The sample holds a few counts of this clonotype. The chain is built from TRBV5-1 and TRBJ2-1; 12 bases fit TRBD2. Germline CDR1 and CDR2: SGHRS and YFSETQ. After removal of 6 bases from V and 7 bases from J, the junction contained 11 bases not matched to a gene. CDR3 length: 16 amino acids. CDR3 sequence: CASNSLLAGGENEQFF. The DNA for the CDR3 is TGCGCCAGCAATTCCCTCCTAGCGGGGGGGGAGAATGAGCAGTTCTTC.